Presented here are 20 T cell receptor beta chains from one specimen sequenced in a study of neurological immune-mediated disorders (dated by TCRdb to between 2017 and 2020). Library method: 5' RACE. The sequencer listed for this sample is Illumina HiSeq 2500. TCRdb reanalyzed the raw reads on its own, using fastp at Q25 for trimming and MiXCR for clone calling, and kept in-frame beta chains. Rows matching on CDR3 protein sequence are summarized as one entry with the most common DNA and genes. This sample is represented by about 74,000 distinct CDR3 sequences; 5.2% of them were singletons. The top ten constitute around 6.8% of the sample. The specimen was PBMCs. The receptors were gathered from a man aged 18-30 years with multiple sclerosis.

This clonotype was recorded at least ten times. The chain couples TRBV5-6 to TRBJ1-1; unclear D gene. Germline V gene sequence: CDR1 SGHDT, CDR2 YYEEEE. V lost 6 bases, J lost 0 bases, and 9 bases lay in between. The CDR3 loop spans 13 amino acids. This CDR3 is CASIDTLNTEAFF. The CDR3 region has the DNA TGTGCCAGCATCGACACCTTGAACACTGAAGCTTTCTTT.

This clonotype was seen repeatedly, ten times or more. The chain combines TRBV20-1 with TRBJ2-3; 7 bases fit TRBD2. V was clipped by 4 bases and J by 8 bases; unmatched bases: 6. Germline V gives CDR1 DFQATT, CDR2 SNEGSKA (reference sequence). CDR3 length equals 12 residues. CDR3 sequence (DNA): TGCAGTGCTACCCCTGGCGGGGGTACGCAGTATTTT. Protein: CSATPGGGTQYF.

This clonotype was seen repeatedly, ten times or more. The rearrangement joins TRBV5-1 to TRBJ2-1; D not certain. This CDR3 has 12 residues. With 0 bases removed from V and 6 bases from J, the gap between germline ends came to 4 bases. The germline CDR1 and CDR2 sequences are SGHRS and YFSETQ. CDR3: CASSLGSNEQFF. In nucleotides, the CDR3 is TGCGCCAGCAGCTTGGGCTCCAATGAGCAGTTCTTC.

Many counts were recorded for this clonotype. The chain links TRBV28 to TRBJ2-1, with D perhaps being TRBD1 or TRBD2 (5 bases each). Germline loops: CDR1 MDHEN, CDR2 SYDVKM. Trimming took 6 bases from V and 0 from J, leaving 6 bases between them. This CDR3 contains 13 residues. CDR3 DNA: TGTGCCAGCAGGGGGGACTCCTACAATGAGCAGTTCTTC. Residues: CASRGDSYNEQFF.

This clonotype came up many times. The V gene is TRBV3-1, the J gene TRBJ2-2, with D tentatively TRBD2 (5 bases). This CDR3 is 14 amino acids long. In germline, CDR1 is LGHDT, CDR2 YNNKEL (reference sequence). V lost 3 bases and J lost 2, with 7 bases in between. The CDR3 loop is CASSHRTNTGELFF. CDR3 DNA: TGTGCCAGCAGCCATAGGACTAACACCGGGGAGCTGTTTTTT.

This clonotype was seen ten or more times. J is TRBJ1-2 and V is TRBV5-1; 7 bases fit TRBD1. The J segment lost 5 bases and the V segment lost 6 bases, leaving 10 bases of the junction unmatched. The CDR3 runs to 14 residues. The germline gives CDR1 SGHRS, CDR2 YFSETQ. CDR3 loop: CASNAGQAGYGYTF. The DNA of the CDR3 is TGCGCCAGCAACGCCGGACAGGCCGGGTATGGCTACACCTTC.

This clonotype was seen at least ten times. The chain has TRBV12-3 or TRBV12-4 and TRBJ2-1, with TRBD2 matching over 12 bases. The CDR3 is 14 amino acids. V gave up 6 bases and J gave up 9 bases; unmatched junction bases: 6. CDR3 nucleotide sequence: TGTGCCAGCAGCCTAGCGGGGGGGTTCGCTGAGCAGTTCTTC. Translation gives CASSLAGGFAEQFF.

There are many counts of this clonotype. The chain combines TRBV5-1 with TRBJ1-5, with 7 nucleotides matching TRBD1. There are 16 residues in the CDR3. The junction had 9 bases not matched to a gene; V was cut back by 4 bases and J by 2 bases. The germline CDR1 and CDR2 sequences are SGHRS and YFSETQ. The DNA of the CDR3 is TGCGCCAGCAGCCCGGGGCCCGGACAGGGCAATCAGCCCCAGCATTTT. Amino acids: CASSPGPGQGNQPQHF.

The chain combines TRBV6-2 or TRBV6-3 with TRBJ1-2; possible D gene TRBD1, 6 bases. The germline V gene encodes CDR1 MNHEY and CDR2 SVGEGT. The CDR3 spans 15 residues. V lost 6 bases and J 1 base, leaving 15 bases between the germline ends. This CDR3 is CASRSETGHNYGYTF. The CDR3 coding sequence is TGTGCCAGCAGATCGGAGACAGGCCATAACTATGGCTACACCTTC.

This clonotype was counted many times. V usage is TRBV20-1 and J usage is TRBJ2-7; no clear D gene. Trimming pared 2 bases from V and 2 bases from J, leaving 10 bases between. Germline-derived CDR1 and CDR2 are DFQATT and SNEGSKA (reference sequence). The CDR3 runs 13 residues. The CDR3 DNA reads TGCAGTGCTAGACTAGTTGGAGCCTACGAGCAGTACTTC. Its translation is CSARLVGAYEQYF.

This clonotype was picked up many times. The rearrangement uses TRBV12-3 or TRBV12-4 and TRBJ2-1; TRBD2 agrees at 7 bases. CDR3 length equals 14 residues. V lost 0 bases, J lost 7 bases, and 3 bases stayed unmatched. CDR3 sequence reads: CASSLAAGVNEQFF. CDR3 DNA sequence: TGTGCCAGCAGTTTAGCGGCGGGGGTGAATGAGCAGTTCTTC.

This clonotype showed up many times. The J gene is TRBJ2-2, the V gene TRBV5-1; D is unresolved. V was shortened by 3 bases and J by 8 bases, with 8 bases between the two germline ends. Germline values: CDR1 SGHRS, CDR2 YFSETQ. The CDR3 loop spans 12 amino acids. CDR3 loop: CASSYPPGELFF. Here the CDR3 DNA reads TGCGCCAGCAGCTACCCACCGGGGGAGCTGTTTTTT.

J is TRBJ2-1 and V is TRBV5-6; D remains ambiguous. In germline, CDR1 is SGHDT, CDR2 YYEEEE. Deletions cut 0 bases from V and 8 bases from J, with 12 bases between. The CDR3 spans 14 residues. Written as DNA, the CDR3 is TGTGCCAGCAGCTTGGGGGTTAGTAGGGATGAGCAGTTCTTC. This gives the protein CASSLGVSRDEQFF.

This clonotype was seen repeatedly, ten times or more. V usage is TRBV12-3 or TRBV12-4 and J usage is TRBJ1-6; 9 bases match TRBD1. CDR3 length: 15 amino acids. V trimming: 5 bases; J trimming: 7 bases; junction bases outside the gene matches: 6. In DNA, the CDR3 is TGTGCCAGCAGTCCGGACAGGGGTCGAAATTCACCCCTCCACTTT. This codes for CASSPDRGRNSPLHF.

This clonotype was picked up many times. The chain couples TRBV7-8 to TRBJ2-3; D possibly corresponds to TRBD2 (6 bases). V was trimmed by 4 bases and J by 2 bases, leaving 10 bases between them. In germline, CDR1 is SGHVS, CDR2 FQNEAQ. The CDR3 runs to 14 residues. The DNA for the CDR3 is TGTGCCAGCAGCTGGGGGGTGTCCACAGATACGCAGTATTTT. Translation: CASSWGVSTDTQYF. Full variable domain (missing parts from reference TRBV7-8 and TRBJ2-3): GAGVSQSPRYKVAKRGQDVALRCDPISGHVSLFWYQQALGQGPEFLTYFQNEAQLDKSGLPSDRFFAERPEGSVSTLKIQRTQQEDSAVYLCASSWGVSTDTQYFGPGTRLTVL.

Many counts were recorded for this clonotype. The V and J genes are TRBV5-1 and TRBJ1-6; D may be TRBD1 (5 bases). Deletions cut 4 bases from V and 7 bases from J, with 18 bases between. CDR3 size: 16 residues. Germline lookup yields CDR1 SGHRS and CDR2 YFSETQ. CDR3 amino acids: CASSGAGSSGNSPLHF. The CDR3 coding sequence is TGCGCCAGCAGCGGCGCAGGGAGTAGCGGCAATTCACCCCTCCACTTT. The entire variable domain, with the rest obtained from reference TRBV5-1 and TRBJ1-6, is as follows: KAGVTQTPRYLIKTRGQQVTLSCSPISGHRSVSWYQQTPGQGLQFLFEYFSETQRNKGNFPGRFSGRQFSNSRSEMNVSTLELGDSALYLCASSGAGSSGNSPLHFGNGTRLTVT.

This clonotype was counted ten times or more. The genes are TRBV15 and TRBJ2-4; D could derive from TRBD1 or TRBD2 (6 bases each). V gave up 1 base and J gave up 7 bases, with 20 bases separating them. Germline V gives CDR1 LNHNV, CDR2 YYDKDF (reference sequence). There are 17 residues in the CDR3. The DNA of the CDR3 is TGTGCCACCAGCAGAGCCGCGAGGCGGGGACAAACGAACATTCAGTACTTC. Translating gives CATSRAARRGQTNIQYF.

This clonotype was found many times. The genes are TRBV20-1 and TRBJ2-1; D might be TRBD1 or TRBD2, each matching 6 bases. Trimming left V 0 bases short and J 10 bases short, with 16 bases between. The CDR3 is 14 residues long. Germline values: CDR1 DFQATT, CDR2 SNEGSKA (reference sequence). CDR3 sequence: CSAREPLGGREQFF. DNA for the CDR3: TGCAGTGCTAGAGAGCCCCTAGGGGGGAGGGAGCAGTTCTTC.

Many counts were recorded for this clonotype. This rearrangement joins TRBV6-2 or TRBV6-3 to TRBJ2-7, with 7 bases lining up with TRBD1. The CDR3 runs 17 residues. Germline values: CDR1 MNHEY, CDR2 SVGEGT. Losses at the gene ends were 2 bases for V and 0 bases for J; bases not matched to a gene: 10. The CDR3 DNA reads as TGTGCCAGCAGTTACCTCGGACAGGCCGACGTCTCCTACGAGCAGTACTTC. Translating it yields CASSYLGQADVSYEQYF.

The chain links TRBV20-1 to TRBJ2-1; D may be TRBD1 (6 bases). There are 15 residues in the CDR3. Germline CDR1 and CDR2: DFQATT and SNEGSKA (reference sequence). V gave up 5 bases and J gave up 7 bases, with 21 bases separating them. CDR3 in amino acids: CSARPTGPIWNEQFF. The CDR3 bases are TGCAGTGCTCGCCCAACAGGGCCAATATGGAATGAGCAGTTCTTC.